The 15 T cell receptor beta chains presented below share a single source sample, sequenced in a study of patients and donors after allogeneic stem cell transplantation. TCRdb re-derived calls from the RT-PCR reads in MiXCR, one entry per CDR3 protein. Of 900,000 to 1,000,000 distinct CDR3 sequences listed, roughly 18% are singletons. Sequenced material: blood, either unsorted or a sorted T cell fraction (not recorded which). The receptor set was obtained from a human donor who was either an allogeneic HSCT recipient or a stem cell or donor lymphocyte infusion donor (not recorded which). It is not recorded whose cells these are; they may come from a transplant donor.

J is TRBJ1-1 and V is TRBV7-2; 7 bases are shared with TRBD1. From germline, CDR1 is SGHTA and CDR2 FQGNSA. V gave up 5 bases and J gave up 4 bases; unmatched junction bases: 7. The CDR3 loop spans 14 amino acids. CDR3 in DNA: TGTGCCAGCAGCCAAAAACAGGGGACCACTGAAGCTTTCTTT. Translating gives CASSQKQGTTEAFF.

This chain links TRBV29-1 with TRBJ2-3, with D unresolved. CDR1 and CDR2 (germline): SQVTM, ANQGSEA. The CDR3 spans 17 residues. V lost 1 base and J 2 bases, leaving 19 bases between the germline ends. Here the CDR3 DNA reads TGCAGCGTTGAAGCTGACTTTCGGCAGCGTTACACAGATACGCAGTATTTT. This gives the protein CSVEADFRQRYTDTQYF.

This clonotype has just a few counts. The chain has TRBV4-1 and TRBJ1-5; D is undetermined. Deletions cut 1 base from V and 3 bases from J, with 13 bases between. CDR3 length: 16 residues. The germline gives CDR1 MGHRA, CDR2 YSYEKL. CDR3: CASSQGGSHYNQPQHF. The DNA for the CDR3 is TGCGCCAGCAGCCAAGGTGGCAGCCACTACAATCAGCCCCAGCATTTT.

The chain couples TRBV7-9 to TRBJ2-7, with TRBD1 identical over 7 bases. V was clipped by 5 bases and J by 0 bases; unmatched bases: 4. The CDR3 spans 14 residues. Looked up from germline, CDR1 is SEHNR and CDR2 is FQNEAQ (reference sequence). The CDR3 loop is CASSGRGNSYEQYF. As DNA, the CDR3 is TGTGCCAGCAGCGGCAGGGGGAACTCCTACGAGCAGTACTTC.

The V call is TRBV6-5, the J call TRBJ2-5; D may match TRBD1 or TRBD2 (5 bases each). The CDR3 is 16 residues long. Germline V gives CDR1 MNHEY, CDR2 SVGAGI. The germline V and J ends were trimmed by 0 bases and 2 bases, with 13 bases remaining between them. DNA of the CDR3: TGTGCCAGCAGTTACTCGACCGGGACGGTACAAGAGACCCAGTACTTC. Its protein product is CASSYSTGTVQETQYF.

This clonotype has a handful of counts. V usage is TRBV10-3 and J usage is TRBJ2-7; 14 nucleotides align to TRBD2. This CDR3 region has 14 residues. The V gene's germline CDR1 is ENHRY and CDR2 SYGVKD. V lost 5 bases to trimming and J lost 6 bases; unmatched junction nucleotides: 3. CDR3 DNA sequence: TGTGCCATCAGTACCGGGACTAGCGGGAGCGAGCAGTACTTC. Protein product: CAISTGTSGSEQYF.

This clonotype was observed a handful of times. V and J are TRBV30 and TRBJ2-5; no firm D call. The CDR3 is 11 residues long. Germline V CDR1 and CDR2: GTSNPN, SVGIG (reference sequence). With 4 bases removed from V and 5 bases from J, the gap between germline ends came to 8 bases. The CDR3 protein is CAWTPGETQYF. In DNA form, the CDR3 reads TGTGCCTGGACCCCCGGCGAGACCCAGTACTTC.

This clonotype was counted a few times. V usage is TRBV4-1 and J usage is TRBJ1-1; TRBD1 matches 7 bases. CDR1 MGHRA and CDR2 YSYEKL come from the germline V gene. V lost 4 bases, J lost 1 base, and 6 bases stayed unmatched. The CDR3 sequence is 15 residues long. In DNA, the CDR3 is TGCGCCAGCAGCCTGACCGGGACAGAGAACACTGAAGCTTTCTTT. Translated: CASSLTGTENTEAFF.

This clonotype was seen a few times. The chain has TRBV4-2 and TRBJ1-4; possible D gene TRBD1, 5 bases. The CDR3 runs 14 residues. Per the germline V gene, CDR1 is LGHNA and CDR2 is YNFKEQ. The V end lost 3 bases, the J end lost 8 bases, and 13 bases lay between the germline ends. The CDR3 region is CASSQGEGDEKLFF. CDR3 in DNA: TGTGCCAGCAGCCAGGGGGAAGGAGACGAAAAACTGTTTTTT.

A few counts support this clonotype. The chain couples TRBV7-8 to TRBJ2-7; no clear D gene. V was cut by 6 bases and J by 3 bases, with 18 bases left in between. Germline V gene sequence: CDR1 SGHVS, CDR2 FQNEAQ. This CDR3 contains 15 residues. CDR3 coding DNA: TGTGCCAGCAGTCACGGACGGACCTTCTTCTACGAGCAGTACTTC. Amino acid sequence: CASSHGRTFFYEQYF. Drawing the rest from reference TRBV7-8 and TRBJ2-7, the complete variable domain is GAGVSQSPRYKVAKRGQDVALRCDPISGHVSLFWYQQALGQGPEFLTYFQNEAQLDKSGLPSDRFFAERPEGSVSTLKIQRTQQEDSAVYLCASSHGRTFFYEQYFGPGTRLTVT.

The J gene is TRBJ2-1, the V gene TRBV6-1, with D unclear. The CDR3 sequence is 13 residues long. V gave up 3 bases and J gave up 6 bases, with 9 bases separating them. Germline CDR1 reads MNHNS; CDR2 reads SASEGT. In nucleotides, the CDR3 is TGTGCCAGCAGTGATGAGGCTCGCAATGAGCAGTTCTTC. It yields the protein CASSDEARNEQFF.

This chain links TRBV30 with TRBJ1-6; TRBD1 matches at 7 bases. Germline values: CDR1 GTSNPN, CDR2 SVGIG (reference sequence). This CDR3 spans 15 amino acids. The ends lost 0 bases at V and 14 bases at J; junction bases unmatched: 13. CDR3 region: CAWSVKGQLLRALHF. CDR3 coding DNA: TGTGCCTGGAGTGTAAAGGGACAGCTTTTGAGGGCCCTCCACTTT. The whole variable domain, remainder taken from reference TRBV30 and TRBJ1-6, is SQTIHQWPATLVQPVGSPLSLECTVEGTSNPNLYWYRQAAGRGLQLLFYSVGIGQISSEVPQNLSASRPQDRQFILSSKKLLLSDSGFYLCAWSVKGQLLRALHFGNGTRLTVT.

This clonotype was found many times. The J gene is TRBJ1-1, the V gene TRBV6-5; D is undetermined. The CDR3 extends over 12 amino acids. Germline V gene data show CDR1 as MNHEY and CDR2 as SVGAGI. Trimming stripped 6 bases from V and 1 base from J, with 6 bases between. CDR3 region: CASSEGNTEAFF. In nucleotides, the CDR3 is TGTGCCAGCAGCGAGGGGAACACTGAAGCTTTCTTT.

This clonotype showed up just a few times. The chain recombines TRBV5-6 with TRBJ2-6, with 7 positions matching TRBD1. Germline V lookup: CDR1 SGHDT, CDR2 YYEEEE. After removal of 1 base from V and 0 bases from J, the junction contained 7 bases not matched to a gene. The CDR3 has 18 residues. CDR3 DNA: TGTGCCAGCAGCTTGTTGGGACAGACTCACTCTGGGGCCAACGTCCTGACTTTC. Translation: CASSLLGQTHSGANVLTF.

This clonotype was detected a few times. The chain is built from TRBV9 and TRBJ2-7; 8 positions match TRBD1. Unmatched junction bases numbered 8, after V lost 1 base and J lost 5 bases. The germline V gene has CDR1 SGDLS and CDR2 YYNGEE. CDR3 length equals 15 residues. In DNA, the CDR3 is TGTGCCAGCAGCGTACGAGGACAGGGTGGGCACGAGCAGTACTTC. It codes for CASSVRGQGGHEQYF.